These T cell receptor beta chains were read from a single sample in a study of cytomegalovirus exposure and HLA in healthy donors. Data came from immunoSEQ multiplex PCR; TCRdb stores just in-frame clones and leaves some out. The table includes 89,000 or so clones, under 85% detected once. The sequencing sample was made of PBMCs. These receptor sequences come from a man between 18 and 35 years old in good health and CMV-seropositive. CDR3s include the opening cysteine and the closing phenylalanine or tryptophan. The order of the fields is CDR3 protein, CDR3 DNA, D gene, J gene, V gene, clone size. A D gene is named only where the DNA matches it firmly. Expanded clones are given a class, and other clones once, few, many or no size at all.

cdr3_aa: CASSFQPGLAGGEQYF
cdr3_nt: TGTGCCAGCAGTTTTCAACCGGGACTAGCCGGGGGGGAGCAGTACTTC
d_call: TRBD2
j_call: TRBJ2-7
v_call: TRBV28
clone_size: -

cdr3_aa: CASSLRAGAHTEAFF
cdr3_nt: TGTGCCAGCTCTCTGCGGGCAGGGGCCCACACTGAAGCTTTCTTT
d_call: -
j_call: TRBJ1-1
v_call: TRBV5-4
clone_size: -

cdr3_aa: CASSLGGAGEDTQYF
cdr3_nt: TGTGCCAGCAGCTTGGGTGGGGCGGGGGAAGATACGCAGTATTTT
d_call: TRBD2
j_call: TRBJ2-3
v_call: TRBV5-4
clone_size: -

cdr3_aa: CAISTSLSTDTQYF
cdr3_nt: TGTGCCATCAGCACTAGTCTATCCACAGATACGCAGTATTTT
d_call: -
j_call: TRBJ2-3
v_call: TRBV10-3
clone_size: -

cdr3_aa: CASSQLRGSYEKLFF
cdr3_nt: TGCGCCAGCAGCCAACTGCGGGGCTCGTATGAAAAACTGTTTTTT
d_call: -
j_call: TRBJ1-4
v_call: TRBV4-1
clone_size: -

cdr3_aa: CASSSLAASTDTQYF
cdr3_nt: TGTGCCAGCAGCTCCCTAGCGGCTAGCACAGATACGCAGTATTTT
d_call: TRBD2
j_call: TRBJ2-3
v_call: TRBV7-3
clone_size: -

cdr3_aa: CASSRTSGGSGELFF
cdr3_nt: TGTGCCAGCAGTCGGACTAGCGGGGGGTCCGGGGAGCTGTTTTTT
d_call: TRBD2
j_call: TRBJ2-2
v_call: TRBV6-5
clone_size: -

cdr3_aa: CASSSTASGGTSNEQFF
cdr3_nt: TGTGCCAGCAGCTCCACCGCTAGCGGGGGGACCTCAAATGAGCAGTTCTTC
d_call: TRBD2
j_call: TRBJ2-1
v_call: TRBV7-6
clone_size: -

cdr3_aa: CASSLVGQPNQPQHF
cdr3_nt: TGCGCCAGCAGCTTGGTGGGACAGCCTAATCAGCCCCAGCATTTT
d_call: TRBD1
j_call: TRBJ1-5
v_call: TRBV5-1
clone_size: -

cdr3_aa: CASSEDWNYGYTF
cdr3_nt: TGTGCCAGCAGCGAGGACTGGAACTATGGCTACACCTTC
d_call: -
j_call: TRBJ1-2
v_call: TRBV6-1
clone_size: once

cdr3_aa: CASSLAGGANNEQFF
cdr3_nt: TGTGCCAGCAGCTTGGCGGGGGGGGCGAACAATGAGCAGTTCTTC
d_call: TRBD2
j_call: TRBJ2-1
v_call: TRBV5-4
clone_size: -

cdr3_aa: CASSSGQAYSYEQYF
cdr3_nt: TGCGCCAGCAGCTCAGGACAGGCCTACTCCTACGAGCAGTACTTC
d_call: TRBD1
j_call: TRBJ2-7
v_call: TRBV5-1
clone_size: few

cdr3_aa: CASSALGTANEKLFF
cdr3_nt: TGTGCCAGCAGTGCCCTTGGGACAGCTAATGAAAAACTGTTTTTT
d_call: TRBD1
j_call: TRBJ1-4
v_call: TRBV6-1
clone_size: once

cdr3_aa: CASSSGQYNEQFF
cdr3_nt: TGTGCCAGCAGCTCGGGACAGTACAATGAGCAGTTCTTC
d_call: TRBD1
j_call: TRBJ2-1
v_call: TRBV7-9
clone_size: few

cdr3_aa: CASSWTSGGALSGEQYF
cdr3_nt: TGCGCCAGCAGCTGGACTAGCGGGGGGGCATTGTCGGGTGAGCAGTACTTC
d_call: TRBD2
j_call: TRBJ2-7
v_call: TRBV5-1
clone_size: few

cdr3_aa: CASSLDFPSGGLRTDTQYF
cdr3_nt: TGTGCCAGCAGCTTAGATTTCCCTAGCGGGGGGCTTAGGACAGATACGCAGTATTTT
d_call: TRBD2
j_call: TRBJ2-3
v_call: TRBV7-2
clone_size: -

cdr3_aa: CASSLWGREALHF
cdr3_nt: TGTGCCAGCAGTTTATGGGGCAGGGAGGCCCTCCACTTT
d_call: -
j_call: TRBJ1-6
v_call: TRBV27
clone_size: -

cdr3_aa: CASSYDRAGGETQYF
cdr3_nt: TGTGCCAGCAGTTATGATCGAGCGGGGGGAGAGACCCAGTACTTC
d_call: TRBD2
j_call: TRBJ2-5
v_call: TRBV6-5
clone_size: -

cdr3_aa: CASSLISGGVQETQYF
cdr3_nt: TGTGCCAGCAGCTTAATTAGCGGGGGGGTTCAAGAGACCCAGTACTTC
d_call: TRBD2
j_call: TRBJ2-5
v_call: TRBV7-8
clone_size: -

cdr3_aa: CASSSYRRANYGYTF
cdr3_nt: TGTGCCAGCAGCTCCTACCGGCGGGCTAACTATGGCTACACCTTC
d_call: -
j_call: TRBJ1-2
v_call: TRBV13
clone_size: -

cdr3_aa: CASSAKGGLRGARRGYTF
cdr3_nt: TGTGCCAGCAGCGCCAAGGGGGGGCTCCGGGGGGCCAGGCGGGGCTACACCTTC
d_call: -
j_call: TRBJ1-2
v_call: TRBV7-9
clone_size: few

cdr3_aa: CASSIFDRGNEQFF
cdr3_nt: TGTGCCAGCAGTATATTCGACAGGGGGAATGAGCAGTTCTTC
d_call: TRBD1
j_call: TRBJ2-1
v_call: TRBV6-1
clone_size: -

cdr3_aa: CASRAGLRTEAFF
cdr3_nt: TGTGCCAGCCGAGCAGGGTTGCGCACTGAAGCTTTCTTT
d_call: -
j_call: TRBJ1-1
v_call: TRBV25-1
clone_size: few

cdr3_aa: CASRGGSASGNTIYF
cdr3_nt: TGCGCCAGCAGAGGGGGATCTGCTTCTGGAAACACCATATATTTT
d_call: -
j_call: TRBJ1-3
v_call: TRBV10-2
clone_size: -

cdr3_aa: CASSLRTARDEKLFF
cdr3_nt: TGTGCCAGCTCACTCCGGACAGCGAGGGACGAAAAACTGTTTTTT
d_call: -
j_call: TRBJ1-4
v_call: TRBV18
clone_size: once

cdr3_aa: CASSPHEAGEQYF
cdr3_nt: TGTGCCAGCAGTCCTCATGAAGCGGGGGAGCAGTACTTC
d_call: TRBD2
j_call: TRBJ2-7
v_call: TRBV6-1
clone_size: once

cdr3_aa: CSVTGTGDGYTF
cdr3_nt: TGCAGCGTTACCGGGACAGGGGATGGCTACACCTTC
d_call: TRBD1
j_call: TRBJ1-2
v_call: TRBV29-1
clone_size: -

cdr3_aa: CASSPPGGLIGEQYF
cdr3_nt: TGTGCCAGCAGCCCCCCCGGAGGGCTTATTGGGGAGCAGTACTTC
d_call: -
j_call: TRBJ2-7
v_call: TRBV11-2
clone_size: few

cdr3_aa: CASSFLGNRVNTEAFF
cdr3_nt: TGCGCCAGCAGCTTCCTCGGGAACAGGGTGAACACTGAAGCTTTCTTT
d_call: -
j_call: TRBJ1-1
v_call: TRBV5-1
clone_size: -

cdr3_aa: CASKEGTEAFF
cdr3_nt: TGTGCCAGCAAGGAGGGGACTGAAGCTTTCTTT
d_call: -
j_call: TRBJ1-1
v_call: TRBV25-1
clone_size: -

cdr3_aa: CASSISVYGYTF
cdr3_nt: TGTGCCAGTAGTATCTCAGTTTATGGCTACACCTTC
d_call: -
j_call: TRBJ1-2
v_call: TRBV19
clone_size: -

cdr3_aa: CASSQGAYNEQFF
cdr3_nt: TGTGCCAGCAGTCAGGGGGCTTACAATGAGCAGTTCTTC
d_call: TRBD1
j_call: TRBJ2-1
v_call: TRBV28
clone_size: -

cdr3_aa: CASLRGYNEQFF
cdr3_nt: TGTGCCAGTCTGCGGGGCTACAATGAGCAGTTCTTC
d_call: -
j_call: TRBJ2-1
v_call: TRBV7-9
clone_size: -

cdr3_aa: CASSLGEGGYEQYF
cdr3_nt: TGTGCCAGCAGCCTCGGGGAGGGTGGATACGAGCAGTACTTC
d_call: TRBD2
j_call: TRBJ2-7
v_call: TRBV6-1
clone_size: -

cdr3_aa: CASSFWGGTDEQYF
cdr3_nt: TGTGCCAGCAGCTTCTGGGGCGGCACGGACGAGCAGTACTTC
d_call: -
j_call: TRBJ2-7
v_call: TRBV5-6
clone_size: -

cdr3_aa: CASSSKLGGRTEAFF
cdr3_nt: TGTGCCAGCAGCTCAAAATTAGGGGGCCGCACTGAAGCTTTCTTT
d_call: TRBD1
j_call: TRBJ1-1
v_call: TRBV7-8
clone_size: -

cdr3_aa: CASSSDHRDAGNQPQHF
cdr3_nt: TGTGCCAGCAGCTCGGACCACAGGGACGCGGGCAATCAGCCCCAGCATTTT
d_call: -
j_call: TRBJ1-5
v_call: TRBV5-8
clone_size: -

cdr3_aa: CASQGQDNSPLHF
cdr3_nt: TGTGCCAGCCAGGGTCAGGATAATTCACCCCTCCACTTT
d_call: -
j_call: TRBJ1-6
v_call: TRBV27
clone_size: -

cdr3_aa: CASSRGVQETQYF
cdr3_nt: TGTGCCAGCAGCCGCGGAGTCCAAGAGACCCAGTACTTC
d_call: -
j_call: TRBJ2-5
v_call: TRBV27
clone_size: -

cdr3_aa: CASSPSGGAADTQYF
cdr3_nt: TGTGCCAGCTCACCTAGCGGGGGGGCCGCAGATACGCAGTATTTT
d_call: TRBD2
j_call: TRBJ2-3
v_call: TRBV18
clone_size: -

cdr3_aa: CSFSGGSSTDTQYF
cdr3_nt: TGCAGCTTTAGCGGGGGCTCTAGCACAGATACGCAGTATTTT
d_call: TRBD2
j_call: TRBJ2-3
v_call: TRBV29-1
clone_size: few

cdr3_aa: CASPGGPGEQFF
cdr3_nt: TGTGCCAGCCCGGGGGGGCCTGGTGAGCAGTTCTTC
d_call: TRBD2
j_call: TRBJ2-1
v_call: TRBV2
clone_size: -